What follows is one T cell receptor beta chain and its context. This specimen comes from a study of Ad26.COV2.S vaccination and SARS-CoV-2 variants. Libraries were prepared by immunoSEQ multiplex PCR; TCRdb keeps only in-frame clonotypes and omits some of them. The data contain about 390,000 clones, 92% of them seen just once; the ten biggest clones take up around 1.7%. CDR1 GTSNPN and CDR2 SVGIG come from the germline V gene (reference sequence). Trimming took off 1 base at V and 5 bases at J, with 20 bases between the two ends. CDR3 length equals 16 residues. Treatment given: about 20 received Ad26.COV2.S at low or high dose, single or two shots; five or six received placebo; per-sample allocation not given. Collection of the samples took place on day 63 after the first injection of vaccine or placebo.

The material sequenced was peripheral blood, taken in a trial of Ad26.COV2.S vaccine versus placebo. The sequence came from a person between 18 and 60 years old who received the Ad26.COV2.S COVID-19 vaccine or a placebo. The V and J genes are TRBV30 and TRBJ1-1, with D possibly TRBD1 on 6 matching bases. CDR3 nucleotides: TGTGCCTGGAGTGACTCAGGGGTATGGAGTGGGACTGAAGCTTTCTTT. It specifies CAWSDSGVWSGTEAFF. Full variable domain (outside the CDR3, taken from reference TRBV30 and TRBJ1-1): SQTIHQWPATLVQPVGSPLSLECTVEGTSNPNLYWYRQAAGRGLQLLFYSVGIGQISSEVPQNLSASRPQDRQFILSSKKLLLSDSGFYLCAWSDSGVWSGTEAFFGQGTRLTVV.